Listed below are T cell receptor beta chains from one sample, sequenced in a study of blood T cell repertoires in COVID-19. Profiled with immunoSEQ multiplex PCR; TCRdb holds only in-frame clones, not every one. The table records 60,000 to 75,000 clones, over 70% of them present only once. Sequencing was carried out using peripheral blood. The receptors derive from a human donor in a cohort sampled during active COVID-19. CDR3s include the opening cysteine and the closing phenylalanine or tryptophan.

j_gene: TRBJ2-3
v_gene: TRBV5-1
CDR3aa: CASSSQGVGTDTQYF

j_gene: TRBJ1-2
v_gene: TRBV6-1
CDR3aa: CASSESTAYGYTF

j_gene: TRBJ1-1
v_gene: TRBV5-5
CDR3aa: CASSPGDTEAFF

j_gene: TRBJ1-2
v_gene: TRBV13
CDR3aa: CASSSGGDYGYTF

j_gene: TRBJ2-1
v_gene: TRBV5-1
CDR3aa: CASSTEGAGYNEQFF

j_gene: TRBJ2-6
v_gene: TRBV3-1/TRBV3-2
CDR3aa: CASSQDGGQFSGANVLTF

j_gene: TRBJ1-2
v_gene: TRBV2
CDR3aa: CASSGARGANYGYTF

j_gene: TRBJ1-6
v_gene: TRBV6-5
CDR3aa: CASSYDSRGNSPLHF

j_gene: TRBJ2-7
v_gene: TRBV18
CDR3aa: CASSPGQGMGYEQYF

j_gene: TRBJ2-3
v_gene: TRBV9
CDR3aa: CASSVTSGGGDTQYF

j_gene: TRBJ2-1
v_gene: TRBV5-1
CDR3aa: CASSSQTRSEQFF

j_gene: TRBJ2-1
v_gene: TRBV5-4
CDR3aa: CASSPRLNEQFF

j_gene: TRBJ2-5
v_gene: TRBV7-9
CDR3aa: CASSVTALETQYF

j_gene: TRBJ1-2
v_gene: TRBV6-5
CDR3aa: CASSSTTGGGFYGYTF

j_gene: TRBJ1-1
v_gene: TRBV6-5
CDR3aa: CASSYQGFVNTEAFF